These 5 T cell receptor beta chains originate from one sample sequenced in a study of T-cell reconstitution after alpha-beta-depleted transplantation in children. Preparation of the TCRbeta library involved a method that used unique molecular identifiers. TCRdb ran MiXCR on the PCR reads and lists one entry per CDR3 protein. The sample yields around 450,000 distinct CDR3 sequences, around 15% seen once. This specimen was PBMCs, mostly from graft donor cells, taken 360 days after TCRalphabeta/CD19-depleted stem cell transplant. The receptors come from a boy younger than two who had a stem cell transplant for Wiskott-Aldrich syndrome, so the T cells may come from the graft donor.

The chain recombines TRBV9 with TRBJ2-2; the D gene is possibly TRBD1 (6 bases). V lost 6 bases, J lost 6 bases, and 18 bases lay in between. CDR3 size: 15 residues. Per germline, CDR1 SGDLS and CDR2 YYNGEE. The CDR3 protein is CASTRSGHTAGELFF. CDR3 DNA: TGTGCCAGCACCCGATCGGGACATACCGCCGGGGAGCTGTTTTTT.

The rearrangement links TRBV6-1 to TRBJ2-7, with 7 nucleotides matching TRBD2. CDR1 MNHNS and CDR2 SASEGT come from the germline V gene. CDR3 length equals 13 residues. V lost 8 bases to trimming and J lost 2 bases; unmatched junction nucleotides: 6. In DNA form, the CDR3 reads TGTGCCAGCGAGAGCGGGAAAGCCTACGAGCAGTACTTC. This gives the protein CASESGKAYEQYF.

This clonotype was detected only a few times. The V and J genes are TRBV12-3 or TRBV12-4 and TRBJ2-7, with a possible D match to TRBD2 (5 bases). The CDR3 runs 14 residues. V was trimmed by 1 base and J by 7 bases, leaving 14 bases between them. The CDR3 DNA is TGTGCCAGCAGTTTAGGCACACTCGGGATGGAGCAGTACTTC. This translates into CASSLGTLGMEQYF.

CDR3 amino acids: CSARDSRRDTQYF. In nucleotides, the CDR3 is TGCAGTGCTAGAGATTCTCGCAGAGATACGCAGTATTTT. The V gene is TRBV20-1, the J gene TRBJ2-3; D call uncertain. Germline assignment: CDR1 DFQATT and CDR2 SNEGSKA (reference sequence). V was shortened by 0 bases and J by 5 bases, with 9 bases between the two germline ends. This CDR3 region has 13 residues.

The CDR3 bases are TGTGCCAGCAGTTATGGTGAGGGGGCCCCCTACGAGCAGTACTTC. The encoded protein is CASSYGEGAPYEQYF. V is TRBV28 and J is TRBJ2-7; TRBD1 aligns across 7 bases. The CDR3 sequence is 15 residues long. The V gene's germline CDR1 is MDHEN and CDR2 SYDVKM. With 4 bases clipped from V and 2 bases from J, the junction kept 8 bases outside the gene matches.